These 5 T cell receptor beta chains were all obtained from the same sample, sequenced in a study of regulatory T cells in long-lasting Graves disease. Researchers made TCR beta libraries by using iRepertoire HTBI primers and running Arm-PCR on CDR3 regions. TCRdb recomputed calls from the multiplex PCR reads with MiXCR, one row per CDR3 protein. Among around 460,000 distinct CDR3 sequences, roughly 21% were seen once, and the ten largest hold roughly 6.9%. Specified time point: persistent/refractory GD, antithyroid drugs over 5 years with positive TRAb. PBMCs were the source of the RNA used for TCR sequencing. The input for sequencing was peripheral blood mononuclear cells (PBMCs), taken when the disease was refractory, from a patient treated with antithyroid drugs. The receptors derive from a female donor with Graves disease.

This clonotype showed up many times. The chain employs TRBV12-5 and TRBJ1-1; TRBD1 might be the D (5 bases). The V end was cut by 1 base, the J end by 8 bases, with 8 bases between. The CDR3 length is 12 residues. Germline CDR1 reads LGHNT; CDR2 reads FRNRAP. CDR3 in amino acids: CASGLARGEAFF. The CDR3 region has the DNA TGTGCTAGTGGTTTGGCTCGGGGGGAAGCTTTCTTT.

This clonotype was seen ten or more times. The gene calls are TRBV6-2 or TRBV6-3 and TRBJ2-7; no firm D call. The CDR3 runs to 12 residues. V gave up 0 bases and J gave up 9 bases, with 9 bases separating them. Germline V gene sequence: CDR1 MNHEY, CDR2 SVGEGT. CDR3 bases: TGTGCCAGCAGTTACTCGAGAGGTGGGCAGTACTTC. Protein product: CASSYSRGGQYF.

CDR3 sequence (DNA): TGTGCCAGCTCGGGACAGGGGGCCTACGAGCAGTACTTC. Residues: CASSGQGAYEQYF. V is TRBV7-9 and J is TRBJ2-7; TRBD1 aligns across 11 bases. The CDR3 spans 13 residues. Trimming removed 8 bases from V and 2 bases from J; junction bases left unmatched: 2. Germline CDR1 is SEHNR and CDR2 is FQNEAQ (reference sequence).

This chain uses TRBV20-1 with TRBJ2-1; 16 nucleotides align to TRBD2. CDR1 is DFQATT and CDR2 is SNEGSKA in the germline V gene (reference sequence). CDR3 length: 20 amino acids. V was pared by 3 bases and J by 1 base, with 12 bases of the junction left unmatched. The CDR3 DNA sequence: TGCAGTGCTAGCCGGGTCGCTGGGACTAGCGGGAGGGGGTCCTACAATGAGCAGTTCTTC. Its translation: CSASRVAGTSGRGSYNEQFF.

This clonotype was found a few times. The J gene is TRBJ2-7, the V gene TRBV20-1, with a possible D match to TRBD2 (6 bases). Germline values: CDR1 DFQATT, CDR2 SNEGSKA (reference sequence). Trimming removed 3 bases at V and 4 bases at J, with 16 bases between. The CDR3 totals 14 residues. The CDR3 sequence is CSARGRDRLYEQYF. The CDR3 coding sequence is TGCAGTGCTAGGGGGCGGGACCGTTTATACGAGCAGTACTTC.